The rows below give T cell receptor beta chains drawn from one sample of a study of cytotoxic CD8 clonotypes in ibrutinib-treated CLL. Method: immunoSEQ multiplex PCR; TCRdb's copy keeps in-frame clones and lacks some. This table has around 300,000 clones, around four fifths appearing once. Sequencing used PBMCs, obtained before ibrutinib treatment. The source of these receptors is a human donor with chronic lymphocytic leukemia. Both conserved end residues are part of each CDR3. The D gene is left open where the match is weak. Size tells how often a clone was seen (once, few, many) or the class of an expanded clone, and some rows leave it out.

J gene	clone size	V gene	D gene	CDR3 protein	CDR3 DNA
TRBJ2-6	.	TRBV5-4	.	CASSPLAGLTPSGANVLTF	TGTGCCAGCAGCCCCCTTGCGGGACTCACTCCCTCTGGGGCCAACGTCCTGACTTTC
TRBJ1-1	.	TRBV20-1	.	CSARDRSEAFF	TGCAGTGCTAGAGACAGGTCTGAAGCTTTCTTT
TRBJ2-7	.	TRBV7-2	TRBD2	CASSLRVSGREVHEQYF	TGTGCCAGCAGCTTAAGGGTTTCCGGGAGGGAGGTCCACGAGCAGTACTTC
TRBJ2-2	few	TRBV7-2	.	CASSFGSRTGELFF	TGTGCCAGCAGCTTCGGGAGCCGCACCGGGGAGCTGTTTTTT
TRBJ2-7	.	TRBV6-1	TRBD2	CASNEYGLVAYEQYF	TGTGCCAGCAACGAATATGGACTAGTTGCCTACGAGCAGTACTTC
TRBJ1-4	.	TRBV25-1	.	CASSKNEKLFF	TGTGCCAGCAGTAAGAATGAAAAACTGTTTTTT
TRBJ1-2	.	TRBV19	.	CASSIVGYGYTF	TGTGCCAGTAGTATTGTGGGCTATGGCTACACCTTC
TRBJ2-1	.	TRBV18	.	CASSPGLNEQFF	TGTGCCAGCTCACCAGGCCTTAATGAGCAGTTCTTC
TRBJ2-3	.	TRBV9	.	CASSVKQFGTDTQYF	TGTGCCAGCAGCGTCAAGCAATTTGGCACAGATACGCAGTATTTT
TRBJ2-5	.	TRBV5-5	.	CASSQDTGIRQETQYF	TGTGCCAGCAGCCAAGATACAGGGATCCGCCAAGAGACCCAGTACTTC
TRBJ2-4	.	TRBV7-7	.	CATLVGFDIQYF	TGTGCTACCCTGGTTGGTTTTGACATTCAGTACTTC
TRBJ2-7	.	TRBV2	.	CASSERGSYEQYF	TGTGCCAGCAGTGAGCGGGGTTCCTACGAGCAGTACTTC
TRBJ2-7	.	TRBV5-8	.	CASSRAVYEQYF	TGTGCCAGCAGTCGAGCGGTCTACGAGCAGTACTTC
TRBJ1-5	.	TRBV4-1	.	CASSQDPGRFSNQPQHF	TGCGCCAGCAGCCAAGACCCAGGGCGGTTCAGCAATCAGCCCCAGCATTTT
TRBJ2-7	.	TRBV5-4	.	CASSLVPGANEQYF	TGTGCCAGCAGCTTGGTGCCGGGGGCGAACGAGCAGTACTTC
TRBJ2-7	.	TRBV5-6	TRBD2	CASRGASGASYEQYF	TGTGCCAGCAGAGGAGCTAGCGGAGCCTCCTACGAGCAGTACTTC
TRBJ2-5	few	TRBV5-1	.	CASSWDLQETQYF	TGCGCCAGCAGCTGGGACTTACAAGAGACCCAGTACTTC
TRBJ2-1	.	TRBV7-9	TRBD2	CASSLGLAGDEQFF	TGTGCCAGCAGCTTAGGGCTAGCGGGAGATGAGCAGTTCTTC
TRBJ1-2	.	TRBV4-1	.	CASSQGGVHYGYTF	TGCGCCAGCAGCCAAGGCGGGGTGCACTATGGCTACACCTTC
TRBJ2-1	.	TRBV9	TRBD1	CASSVADRGIYNEQFF	TGTGCCAGCAGCGTAGCCGACAGGGGGATTTACAATGAGCAGTTCTTC
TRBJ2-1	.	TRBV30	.	CAWSPGLSNEQFF	TGTGCCTGGAGTCCAGGACTTAGCAATGAGCAGTTCTTC
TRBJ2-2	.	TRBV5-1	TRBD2	CASTPDSGSGTGELFF	TGCGCCAGCACACCAGACAGCGGGAGTGGCACCGGGGAGCTGTTTTTT
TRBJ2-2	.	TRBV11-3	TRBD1	CASSHPGTGVSGELFF	TGTGCCAGCAGCCACCCAGGGACAGGGGTTTCCGGGGAGCTGTTTTTT
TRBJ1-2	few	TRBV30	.	CAWSPSNYGYTF	TGTGCCTGGAGCCCCTCTAACTATGGCTACACCTTC
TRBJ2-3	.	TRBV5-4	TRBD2	CASSLAGVKDTQYF	TGTGCCAGCAGCCTAGCGGGAGTGAAAGATACGCAGTATTTT
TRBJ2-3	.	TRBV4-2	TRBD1	CASSKGDRALGDTQYF	TGTGCCAGCTCTAAGGGGGACAGGGCGTTGGGAGATACGCAGTATTTT